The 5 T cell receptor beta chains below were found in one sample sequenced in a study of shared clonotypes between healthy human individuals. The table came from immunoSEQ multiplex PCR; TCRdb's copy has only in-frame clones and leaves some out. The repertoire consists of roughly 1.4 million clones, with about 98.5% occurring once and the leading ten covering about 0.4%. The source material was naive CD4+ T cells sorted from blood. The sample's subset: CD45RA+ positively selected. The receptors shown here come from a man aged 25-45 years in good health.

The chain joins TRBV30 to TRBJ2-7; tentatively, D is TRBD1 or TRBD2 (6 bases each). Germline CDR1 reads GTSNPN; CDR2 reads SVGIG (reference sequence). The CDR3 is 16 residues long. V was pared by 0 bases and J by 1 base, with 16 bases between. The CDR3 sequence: CAWSVLGQGRSYEQYF. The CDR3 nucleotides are TGTGCCTGGAGTGTACTTGGGCAGGGGAGGTCCTACGAGCAGTACTTC.

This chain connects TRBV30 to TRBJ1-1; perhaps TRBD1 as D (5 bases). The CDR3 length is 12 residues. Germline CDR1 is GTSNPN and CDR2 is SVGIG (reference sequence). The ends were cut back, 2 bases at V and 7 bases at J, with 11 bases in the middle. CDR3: CAWSRRGREAFF. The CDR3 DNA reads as TGTGCCTGGAGTAGAAGGGGACGTGAAGCTTTCTTT. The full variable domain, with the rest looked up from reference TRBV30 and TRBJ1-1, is SQTIHQWPATLVQPVGSPLSLECTVEGTSNPNLYWYRQAAGRGLQLLFYSVGIGQISSEVPQNLSASRPQDRQFILSSKKLLLSDSGFYLCAWSRRGREAFFGQGTRLTVV.

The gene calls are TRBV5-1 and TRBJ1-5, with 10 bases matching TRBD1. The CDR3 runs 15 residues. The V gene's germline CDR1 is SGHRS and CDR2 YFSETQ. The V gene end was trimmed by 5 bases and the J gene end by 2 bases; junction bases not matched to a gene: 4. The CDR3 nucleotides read TGCGCCAGCAGTGTGACAGGGGGCGGCAATCAGCCCCAGCATTTT. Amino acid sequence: CASSVTGGGNQPQHF.

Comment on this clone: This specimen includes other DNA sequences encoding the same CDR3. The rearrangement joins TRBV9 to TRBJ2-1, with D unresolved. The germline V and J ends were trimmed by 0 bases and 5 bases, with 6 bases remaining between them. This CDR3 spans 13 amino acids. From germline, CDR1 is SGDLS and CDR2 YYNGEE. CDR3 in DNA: TGTGCCAGCAGCGTAGGACCGCACAATGAGCAGTTCTTC. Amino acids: CASSVGPHNEQFF.

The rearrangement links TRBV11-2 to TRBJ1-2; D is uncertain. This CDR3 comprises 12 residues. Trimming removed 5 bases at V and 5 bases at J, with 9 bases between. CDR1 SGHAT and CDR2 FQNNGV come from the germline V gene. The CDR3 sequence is CASSPRLYGYTF. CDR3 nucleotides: TGTGCCAGCAGCCCGAGACTTTATGGCTACACCTTC. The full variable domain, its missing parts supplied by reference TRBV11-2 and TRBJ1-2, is EAGVAQSPRYKIIEKRQSVAFWCNPISGHATLYWYQQILGQGPKLLIQFQNNGVVDDSQLPKDRFSAERLKGVDSTLKIQPAKLEDSAVYLCASSPRLYGYTFGSGTRLTVV.